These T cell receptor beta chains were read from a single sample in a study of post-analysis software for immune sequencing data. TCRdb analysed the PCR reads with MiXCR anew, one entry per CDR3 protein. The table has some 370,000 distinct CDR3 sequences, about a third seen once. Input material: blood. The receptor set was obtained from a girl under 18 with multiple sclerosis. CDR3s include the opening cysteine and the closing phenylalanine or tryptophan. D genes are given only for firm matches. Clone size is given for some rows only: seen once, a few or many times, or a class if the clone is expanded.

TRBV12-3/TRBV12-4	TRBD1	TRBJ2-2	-	CAIDWDRESGELFF	TGTGCCATTGATTGGGACAGGGAGTCGGGGGAGCTGTTTTTT
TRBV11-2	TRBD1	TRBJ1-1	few	CASSPGTGLGNTEAFF	TGTGCCAGCAGCCCCGGGACAGGGCTGGGGAACACTGAAGCTTTCTTT
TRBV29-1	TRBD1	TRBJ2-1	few	CSAGTGRSYNEQFF	TGCAGCGCAGGGACAGGACGCTCCTACAATGAGCAGTTCTTC
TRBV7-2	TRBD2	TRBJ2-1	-	CASRAASGGYNEQFF	TGTGCCAGCAGGGCTGCCAGCGGGGGCTACAATGAGCAGTTCTTC
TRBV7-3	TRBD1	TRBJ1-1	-	CASSLAGQGRTEAFF	TGTGCCAGCAGCTTAGCGGGACAGGGGAGAACTGAAGCTTTCTTT
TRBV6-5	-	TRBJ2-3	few	CASSWETSPSTDTQYF	TGTGCCAGCAGTTGGGAGACCTCCCCTAGCACAGATACGCAGTATTTT
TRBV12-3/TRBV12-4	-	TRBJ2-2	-	CASSARTANTGELFF	TGTGCCAGCAGTGCCCGGACGGCGAACACCGGGGAGCTGTTTTTT
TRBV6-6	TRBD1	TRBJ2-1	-	CASSLGTVYNEQFF	TGTGCCAGCAGCCTCGGGACAGTTTACAATGAGCAGTTCTTC
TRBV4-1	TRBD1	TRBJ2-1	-	CASSQRQGNEQFF	TGCGCCAGCAGCCAGAGACAGGGCAATGAGCAGTTCTTC
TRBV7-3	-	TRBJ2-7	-	CASSPSAGFEQYF	TGTGCCAGCAGCCCCTCAGCAGGGTTCGAGCAGTACTTC
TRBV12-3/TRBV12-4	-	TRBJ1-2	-	CASEALTNYGCTF	TGTGCCAGCGAGGCGCTAACTAACTATGGCTGCACCTTC
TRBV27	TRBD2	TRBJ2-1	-	CASSASGGASEQFF	TGTGCCAGCAGTGCTAGCGGGGGGGCGTCTGAGCAGTTCTTC
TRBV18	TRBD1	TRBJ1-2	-	CASSSTGGKSAGYTF	TGTGCCAGCTCGTCAACAGGGGGCAAGTCGGCCGGCTACACCTTC